The clone carrying this T cell receptor beta chain was found a few times. Its antigen is not known. The data were taken from a study of long-term antiretroviral therapy in people with HIV. Whole-study context: There is a gap of about a decade between the earliest samples and the later 2015 immediate-ART recommendation.

None of the participants with HIV were treated outside the United States. DNA was extracted from about 1-10 million thawed cryopreserved PBMC. Run at survey level, the immunoSEQ assay was version v3.0. Generated by immunoSEQ multiplex PCR, the TCRdb table keeps only in-frame clones and is missing some. The sample carries 20,000 to 25,000 clones, about 86% recorded once. General study findings and limits: The study found narrower CDR3 length ranges in HIV repertoires than in controls.

Trimming left V 4 bases short and J 6 bases short, with 14 bases between. CDR3 length: 13 residues. In germline, CDR1 is SGHDT, CDR2 YYEEEE. This sequence joins TRBV5-6 and TRBJ2-7; D might be TRBD1 (5 bases). This sequence was found in a man between 45 and 60 years old with HIV. The starting material was unsorted PBMCs, obtained 1.2 years after starting antiretroviral therapy. The CDR3 reads CASSPYRLREQYF. In DNA, the CDR3 is TGTGCCAGCAGCCCGTACAGGCTTCGCGAGCAGTACTTC.